Shown below are 4 T cell receptor beta chains from a single sample sequenced in a study of beta chain features in type 1 diabetes. Reverse transcribing all isolated RNA meant expressed TCRB transcripts were sequenced. Measured with immunoSEQ multiplex PCR; TCRdb has only the in-frame clones, and not every one. The sample holds about 450,000 clones, 11% seen once. The sequenced material came from naive CD4+ T cells from blood. The receptors were gathered from a woman younger than 30 in good health.

V is TRBV9 and J is TRBJ2-5; perhaps D is TRBD1 or TRBD2 (5 bases each). Germline CDR1 reads SGDLS; CDR2 reads YYNGEE. V was trimmed by 4 bases and J by 2 bases, leaving 18 bases between them. The CDR3 covers 16 residues. CDR3 coding DNA: TGTGCCAGCAGCTCATCCGGGACCACGTATCAAGAGACCCAGTACTTC. Encoded protein: CASSSSGTTYQETQYF.

This clone was observed at least ten times. This rearrangement joins TRBV7-2 to TRBJ2-5; D call uncertain. CDR3 length: 12 amino acids. In germline, CDR1 is SGHTA, CDR2 FQGNSA. Trimming removed 5 bases from V and 2 bases from J, with 6 bases in between. CDR3 nucleotide sequence: TGTGCCAGCAGCCAGACTCAAGAGACCCAGTACTTC. Translated, it gives CASSQTQETQYF. Using reference TRBV7-2 and TRBJ2-5 for the parts outside the CDR3, the full variable domain is GAGVSQSPSNKVTEKGKDVELRCDPISGHTALYWYRQSLGQGLEFLIYFQGNSAPDKSGLPSDRFSAERTGGSVSTLTIQRTQQEDSAVYLCASSQTQETQYFGPGTRLLVL.

The J gene is TRBJ2-3, the V gene TRBV10-3, with 7 positions matching TRBD1. The CDR3 covers 13 residues. Unmatched junction bases numbered 3, after V lost 6 bases and J lost 3 bases. Per the germline V gene, CDR1 is ENHRY and CDR2 is SYGVKD. CDR3 in DNA: TGTGCCATCAGCAGACAGGGAACAGATACGCAGTATTTT. It codes for CAISRQGTDTQYF.

This clone turned up a few times. This chain joins TRBV19 and TRBJ1-1; D is unclear. The germline gives CDR1 LNHDA, CDR2 SQIVND (reference sequence). The CDR3 is made up of 13 amino acids. V lost 1 base and J 3 bases, leaving 6 bases between the germline ends. This chain's CDR3 is CASSIGHDTEAFF. DNA of the CDR3: TGTGCCAGTAGTATAGGCCACGACACTGAAGCTTTCTTT.